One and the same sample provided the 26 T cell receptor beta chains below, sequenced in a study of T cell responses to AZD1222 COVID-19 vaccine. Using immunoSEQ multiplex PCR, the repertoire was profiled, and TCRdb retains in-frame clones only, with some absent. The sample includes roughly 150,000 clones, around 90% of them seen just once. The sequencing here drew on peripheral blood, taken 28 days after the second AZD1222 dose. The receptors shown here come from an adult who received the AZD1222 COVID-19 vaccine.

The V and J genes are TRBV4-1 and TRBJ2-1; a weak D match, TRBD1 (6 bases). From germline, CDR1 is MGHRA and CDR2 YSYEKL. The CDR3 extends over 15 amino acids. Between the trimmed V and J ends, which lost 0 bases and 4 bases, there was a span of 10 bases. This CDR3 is CASSQDLGTYNEQFF. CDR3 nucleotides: TGCGCCAGCAGCCAAGATCTGGGGACATACAATGAGCAGTTCTTC.

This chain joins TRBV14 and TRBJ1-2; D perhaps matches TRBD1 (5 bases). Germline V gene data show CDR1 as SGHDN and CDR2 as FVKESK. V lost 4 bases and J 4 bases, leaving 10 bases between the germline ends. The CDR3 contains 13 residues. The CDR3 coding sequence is TGTGCCAGCAGCCCCGGGACGGCCTATGGCTACACCTTC. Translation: CASSPGTAYGYTF. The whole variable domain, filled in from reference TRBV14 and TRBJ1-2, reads EAGVTQFPSHSVIEKGQTVTLRCDPISGHDNLYWYRRVMGKEIKFLLHFVKESKQDESGMPNNRFLAERTGGTYSTLKVQPAELEDSGVYFCASSPGTAYGYTFGSGTRLTVV.

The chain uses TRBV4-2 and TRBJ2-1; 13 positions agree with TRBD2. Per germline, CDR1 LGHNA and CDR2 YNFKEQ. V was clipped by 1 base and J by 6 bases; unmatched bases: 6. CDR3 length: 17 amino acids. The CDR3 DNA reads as TGTGCCAGCAGCCAAGCATCGGGACTAGCGGGGTCCAATGAGCAGTTCTTC. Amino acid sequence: CASSQASGLAGSNEQFF.

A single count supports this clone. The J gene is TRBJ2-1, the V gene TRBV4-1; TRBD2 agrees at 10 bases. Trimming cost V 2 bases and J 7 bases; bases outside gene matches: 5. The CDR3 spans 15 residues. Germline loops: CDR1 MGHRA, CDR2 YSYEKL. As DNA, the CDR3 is TGCGCCAGCAGCCAACTACTAGCGGGGCAAAATGAGCAGTTCTTC. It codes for CASSQLLAGQNEQFF.

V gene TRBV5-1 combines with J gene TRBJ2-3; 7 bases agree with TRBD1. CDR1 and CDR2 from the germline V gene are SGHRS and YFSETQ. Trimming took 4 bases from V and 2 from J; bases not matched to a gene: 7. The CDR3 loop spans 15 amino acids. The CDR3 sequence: CASSPTGIITDTQYF. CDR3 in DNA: TGCGCCAGCAGCCCGACAGGGATCATCACAGATACGCAGTATTTT.

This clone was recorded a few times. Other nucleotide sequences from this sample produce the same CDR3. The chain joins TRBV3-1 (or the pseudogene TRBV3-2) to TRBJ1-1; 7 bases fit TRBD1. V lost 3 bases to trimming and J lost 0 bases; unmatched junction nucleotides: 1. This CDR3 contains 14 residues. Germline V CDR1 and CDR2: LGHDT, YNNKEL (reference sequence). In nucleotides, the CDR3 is TGTGCCAGCAGCCAGGGACAGATGAACACTGAAGCTTTCTTT. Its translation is CASSQGQMNTEAFF.

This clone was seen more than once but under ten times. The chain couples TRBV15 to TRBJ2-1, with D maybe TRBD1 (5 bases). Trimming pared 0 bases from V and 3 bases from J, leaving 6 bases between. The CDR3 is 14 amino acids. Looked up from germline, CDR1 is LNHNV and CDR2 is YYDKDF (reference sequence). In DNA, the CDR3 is TGTGCCACCAGCAGAGATAGGGGCTACAATGAGCAGTTCTTC. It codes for CATSRDRGYNEQFF.

The CDR3 nucleotides are TGTGCCAGCAGCCAAGACTCCACCGGACTACCGTGGAGCTATGGCTACACCTTC. Protein: CASSQDSTGLPWSYGYTF. The gene calls are TRBV3-1 (or the pseudogene TRBV3-2) and TRBJ1-2, with D unresolved. Germline CDR1 and CDR2: LGHDT and YNNKEL (reference sequence). The CDR3 has 18 amino acids. V was shortened by 0 bases and J by 4 bases, with 21 bases between the two germline ends.

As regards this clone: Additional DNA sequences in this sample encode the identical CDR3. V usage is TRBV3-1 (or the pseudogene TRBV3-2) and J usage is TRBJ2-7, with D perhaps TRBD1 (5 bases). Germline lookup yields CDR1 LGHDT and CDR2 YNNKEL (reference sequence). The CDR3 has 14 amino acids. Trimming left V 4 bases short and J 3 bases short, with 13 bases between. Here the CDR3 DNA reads TGTGCCAGCAGCCGCGAAGGACATAGCTACGAGCAGTACTTC. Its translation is CASSREGHSYEQYF.

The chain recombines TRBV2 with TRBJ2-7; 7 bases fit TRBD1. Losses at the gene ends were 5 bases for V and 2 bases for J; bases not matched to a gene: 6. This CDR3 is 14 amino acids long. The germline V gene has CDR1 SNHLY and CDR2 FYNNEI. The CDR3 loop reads CASSLQGSTYEQYF. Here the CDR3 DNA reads TGTGCCAGCAGTCTACAGGGGAGCACCTACGAGCAGTACTTC.

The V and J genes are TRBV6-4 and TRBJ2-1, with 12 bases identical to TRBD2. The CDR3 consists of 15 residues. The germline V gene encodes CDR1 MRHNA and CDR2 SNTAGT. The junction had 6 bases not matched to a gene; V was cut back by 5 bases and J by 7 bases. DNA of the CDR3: TGTGCCAGCAGTCAGACTAGCGGGGGAGTGAATGAGCAGTTCTTC. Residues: CASSQTSGGVNEQFF.

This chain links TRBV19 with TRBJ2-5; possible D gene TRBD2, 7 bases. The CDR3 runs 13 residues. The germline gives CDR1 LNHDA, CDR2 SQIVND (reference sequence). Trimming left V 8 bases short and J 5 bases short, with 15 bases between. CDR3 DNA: TGTGCCAGTCGCGGGGGCCCCGGGGAGACCCAGTACTTC. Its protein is CASRGGPGETQYF.

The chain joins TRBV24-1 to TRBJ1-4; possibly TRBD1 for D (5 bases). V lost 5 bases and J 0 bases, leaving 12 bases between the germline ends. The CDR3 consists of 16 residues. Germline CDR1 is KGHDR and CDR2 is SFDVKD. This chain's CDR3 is CATSGSGGTTNEKLFF. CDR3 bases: TGTGCCACCAGTGGATCGGGGGGAACAACTAATGAAAAACTGTTTTTT.

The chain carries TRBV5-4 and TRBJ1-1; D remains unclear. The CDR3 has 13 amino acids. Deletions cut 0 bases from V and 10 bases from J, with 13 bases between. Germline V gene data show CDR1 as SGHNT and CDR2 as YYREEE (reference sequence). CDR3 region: CASSLAGGTRAFF. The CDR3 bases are TGTGCCAGCAGCTTGGCCGGCGGAACAAGAGCTTTCTTT.

The CDR3 sequence: CASSPPGQGNYEQYF. The CDR3 DNA follows: TGTGCCAGCAGCCCTCCGGGACAGGGTAACTACGAGCAGTACTTC. This chain uses TRBV14 with TRBJ2-7; 9 bases fit TRBD1. The V segment lost 4 bases and the J segment 3 bases; nucleotides outside the gene matches: 7. Germline V gene lookup returns CDR1 SGHDN and CDR2 FVKESK. This CDR3 is built from 15 residues.

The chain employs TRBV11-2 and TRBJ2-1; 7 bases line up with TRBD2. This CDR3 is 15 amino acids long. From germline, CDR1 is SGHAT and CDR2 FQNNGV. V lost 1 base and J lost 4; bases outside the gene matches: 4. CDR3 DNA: TGTGCCAGCAGCTTAGTGCGGGGGTCTTACAATGAGCAGTTCTTC. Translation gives CASSLVRGSYNEQFF.

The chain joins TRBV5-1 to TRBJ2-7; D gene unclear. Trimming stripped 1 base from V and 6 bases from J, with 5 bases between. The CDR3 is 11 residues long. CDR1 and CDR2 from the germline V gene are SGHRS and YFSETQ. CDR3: CASSLYGEQYF. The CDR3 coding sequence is TGCGCCAGCAGCTTGTATGGCGAGCAGTACTTC.

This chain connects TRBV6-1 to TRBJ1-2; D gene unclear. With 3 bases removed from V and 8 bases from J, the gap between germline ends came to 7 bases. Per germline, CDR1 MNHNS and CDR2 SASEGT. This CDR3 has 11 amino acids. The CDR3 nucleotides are TGTGCCAGCAGTGAGTGGGAGGGCTACACCTTC. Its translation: CASSEWEGYTF.

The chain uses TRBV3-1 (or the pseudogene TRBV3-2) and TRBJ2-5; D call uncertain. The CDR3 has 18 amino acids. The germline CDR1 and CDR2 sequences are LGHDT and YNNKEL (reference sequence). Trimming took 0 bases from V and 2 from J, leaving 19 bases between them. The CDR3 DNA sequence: TGTGCCAGCAGCCAAGATCTGGGAAACTCTGATCTACAAGAGACCCAGTACTTC. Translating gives CASSQDLGNSDLQETQYF.

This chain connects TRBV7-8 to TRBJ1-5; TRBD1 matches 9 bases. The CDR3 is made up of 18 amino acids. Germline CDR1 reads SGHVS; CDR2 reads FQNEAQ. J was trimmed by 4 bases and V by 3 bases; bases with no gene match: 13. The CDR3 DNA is TGTGCCAGCAGCTTCCTTCTGAACCGACAGGGGGGGAATCAGCCCCAGCATTTT. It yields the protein CASSFLLNRQGGNQPQHF.

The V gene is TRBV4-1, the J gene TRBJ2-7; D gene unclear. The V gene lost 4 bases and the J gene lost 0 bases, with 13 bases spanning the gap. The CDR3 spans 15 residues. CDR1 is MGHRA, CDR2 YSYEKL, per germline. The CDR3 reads CASSPSVASSYEQYF. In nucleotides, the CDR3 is TGCGCCAGCAGCCCCTCTGTTGCGAGCTCCTACGAGCAGTACTTC.

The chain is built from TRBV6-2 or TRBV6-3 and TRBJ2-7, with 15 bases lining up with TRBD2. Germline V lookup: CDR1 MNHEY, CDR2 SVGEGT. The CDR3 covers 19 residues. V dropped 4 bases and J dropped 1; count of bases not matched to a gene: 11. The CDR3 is CASSFPWTSGGAHSYEQYF. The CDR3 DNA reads TGTGCCAGCAGTTTCCCGTGGACTAGCGGGGGGGCCCATTCCTACGAGCAGTACTTC.

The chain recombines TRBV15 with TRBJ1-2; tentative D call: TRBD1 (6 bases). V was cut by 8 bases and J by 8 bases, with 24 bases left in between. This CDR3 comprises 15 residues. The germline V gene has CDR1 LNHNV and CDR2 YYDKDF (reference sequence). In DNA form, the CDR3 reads TGTGCCACCGCCGATGTTCCGGACAGCCTGCAAGGCTACACCTTC. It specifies CATADVPDSLQGYTF. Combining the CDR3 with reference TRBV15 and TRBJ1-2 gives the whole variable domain DAMVIQNPRYQVTQFGKPVTLSCSQTLNHNVMYWYQQKSSQAPKLLFHYYDKDFNNEADTPDNFQSRRPNTSFCFLDIRSPGLGDTAMYLCATADVPDSLQGYTFGSGTRLTVV.

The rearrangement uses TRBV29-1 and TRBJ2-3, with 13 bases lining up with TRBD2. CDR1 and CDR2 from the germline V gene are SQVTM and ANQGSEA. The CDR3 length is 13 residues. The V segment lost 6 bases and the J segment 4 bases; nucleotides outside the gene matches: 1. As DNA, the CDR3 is TGCAGCGTAGGACTAGCGGGGGCAGATACGCAGTATTTT. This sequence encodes CSVGLAGADTQYF.

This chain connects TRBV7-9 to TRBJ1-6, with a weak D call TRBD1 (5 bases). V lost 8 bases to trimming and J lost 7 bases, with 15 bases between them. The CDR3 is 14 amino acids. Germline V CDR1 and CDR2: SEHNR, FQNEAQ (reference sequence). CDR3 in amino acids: CASSTGGRNSPLHF. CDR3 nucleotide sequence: TGTGCCAGCTCTACGGGGGGGAGAAATTCACCCCTCCACTTT.

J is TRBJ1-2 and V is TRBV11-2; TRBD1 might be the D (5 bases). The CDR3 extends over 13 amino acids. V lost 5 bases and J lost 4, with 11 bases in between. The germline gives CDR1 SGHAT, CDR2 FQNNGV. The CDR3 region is CASSRDGLYGYTF. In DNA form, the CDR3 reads TGTGCCAGCAGCAGGGACGGGCTCTATGGCTACACCTTC.